The T cell receptor beta chain described here comes from a study of CD8 T cells in ankylosing spondylitis. MiXCR was run by TCRdb on the 5' RACE reads, yielding one entry per CDR3 protein. The table includes 45,000 to 65,000 distinct CDR3 sequences, 6.5% to 8% detected once. In its sample, this clonotype was seen many times. Its target is unknown. Germline values: CDR1 SGHVS, CDR2 FQNEAQ. This CDR3 has 14 amino acids. V was clipped by 5 bases and J by 4 bases, with 14 bases between them. Broader study findings: Reportedly, disease-linked clones are significantly enriched in ankylosing spondylitis patients' matched synovial fluid. Fewer than ten highly homologous variants made up a TCR beta motif that seemed to typify ankylosing spondylitis blood.

The chain couples TRBV7-8 to TRBJ1-1; a possible D gene is TRBD1 (5 bases). This TCR derives from a female donor with ankylosing spondylitis or in good health (not recorded which). Sequencing used blood, either unsorted or a sorted T cell fraction (not recorded which). CDR3: CASSLTPGLTEAFF. For the CDR3, the DNA is TGTGCCAGCAGCCTTACGCCAGGGCTCACTGAAGCTTTCTTT.